The 20 T cell receptor beta chains in this list originate from one sample, sequenced in a study of T cells in Graves' hyperthyroidism and ophthalmopathy. The source material, RNA transcripts, was used to amplify TCR beta CDR3 regions. HTBI primers drove first-round RT-PCR of the TCR CDR3. In TCRdb, the multiplex PCR reads were re-called with MiXCR into one record per CDR3 protein. The repertoire holds nearly 250,000 distinct CDR3 sequences, with around 15% as singletons. Sequenced material: blood. The source is a woman aged 18-30 years with Graves' ophthalmopathy.

Only a few counts were recorded for this clonotype. The gene calls are TRBV20-1 and TRBJ2-3; D tentatively reads TRBD1 or TRBD2 (5 bases each). Trimming pared 6 bases from V and 4 bases from J, leaving 14 bases between. CDR1 and CDR2 (germline): DFQATT, SNEGSKA (reference sequence). The CDR3 is 13 residues long. The CDR3 bases are TGCAGTGCGGGACGCTTAAGCGCAGATACGCAGTATTTT. Its protein is CSAGRLSADTQYF.

The table lists this clonotype with many counts. The chain combines TRBV7-9 with TRBJ2-7; D uncertain. The CDR3 has 13 residues. CDR1 and CDR2 from the germline V gene are SEHNR and FQNEAQ (reference sequence). V lost 4 bases, J lost 0 bases, and 7 bases lay in between. For the CDR3, the DNA is TGTGCCAGCAGCTCGGAGAGCTCCTACGAGCAGTACTTC. Its translation is CASSSESSYEQYF. Full variable domain (outside the CDR3, taken from reference TRBV7-9 and TRBJ2-7): DTGVSQNPRHKITKRGQNVTFRCDPISEHNRLYWYRQTLGQGPEFLTYFQNEAQLEKSRLLSDRFSAERPKGSFSTLEIQRTEQGDSAMYLCASSSESSYEQYFGPGTRLTVT.

This clonotype was observed a few times. A read error may explain this, as a much larger clone is one base away. V gene TRBV7-9 combines with J gene TRBJ2-7; D is perhaps TRBD1 or TRBD2 (6 bases each). V dropped 3 bases and J dropped 6 bases, with 12 bases sitting between them. Germline lookup yields CDR1 SEHNR and CDR2 FQNEAQ (reference sequence). CDR3 length: 13 residues. The CDR3 is CASSFPGAGEQYF. Written as DNA, the CDR3 is TGTGCCAGCAGCTTTCCGGGGGCTGGCGAGCAGTACTTC.

This clonotype was seen at least ten times. The genes are TRBV7-6 and TRBJ2-1; D might be TRBD1 or TRBD2, each matching 6 bases. Trimming took 3 bases from V and 6 from J, leaving 9 bases between them. The CDR3 is made up of 13 amino acids. Germline CDR1 SGHVS, CDR2 FNYEAQ. The DNA for the CDR3 is TGTGCCAGCAGCTTTGGAGGGGGCAATGAGCAGTTCTTC. It yields the protein CASSFGGGNEQFF.

This clonotype was recorded at least ten times. This chain connects TRBV9 to TRBJ2-3; D is ambiguous. This CDR3 is built from 12 residues. The germline V and J ends were trimmed by 0 bases and 6 bases, with 5 bases remaining between them. CDR1 SGDLS and CDR2 YYNGEE come from the germline V gene. The CDR3 DNA is TGTGCCAGCAGCGTAGTGTCCGATACGCAGTATTTT. It specifies CASSVVSDTQYF.

In its sample, this clonotype was seen many times. This chain connects TRBV20-1 to TRBJ2-3, with 11 bases lining up with TRBD2. CDR1 DFQATT and CDR2 SNEGSKA come from the germline V gene (reference sequence). The V gene end was trimmed by 3 bases and the J gene end by 4 bases; junction bases not matched to a gene: 6. The CDR3 is 15 residues long. Here the CDR3 reads CSASHSGGAADTQYF. The CDR3 DNA follows: TGCAGTGCTAGTCATAGCGGGGGGGCCGCAGATACGCAGTATTTT.

This clonotype occurred many times. The rearrangement joins TRBV30 to TRBJ1-1; unclear D gene. Germline-derived CDR1 and CDR2 are GTSNPN and SVGIG (reference sequence). Trimming cost V 0 bases and J 4 bases, with 6 bases left between them. The CDR3 length is 12 residues. The DNA of the CDR3 is TGTGCCTGGAGTGTATACTTCACTGAAGCTTTCTTT. Translating gives CAWSVYFTEAFF.

There are many counts of this clonotype. The chain joins TRBV7-3 to TRBJ1-6; D is ambiguous. V gave up 2 bases and J gave up 9 bases, with 5 bases separating them. This CDR3 region has 12 residues. Germline CDR1 SGHTA, CDR2 FQGTGA. The CDR3 DNA reads TGTGCCAGCAGCTTAGTCTTTTCACCCCTCCACTTT. Translating it yields CASSLVFSPLHF.

The sample holds a few counts of this clonotype. The chain recombines TRBV4-3 with TRBJ2-7, with 8 bases fitting TRBD2. CDR1 and CDR2 (germline): LGHNA, YSLEER. Losses at the gene ends were 0 bases for V and 5 bases for J; bases not matched to a gene: 15. This CDR3 has 18 residues. The CDR3 nucleotides read TGCGCCAGCAGCCAAGATGAGGTTTGGAGCGGGAGTATCCACGAGCAGTACTTC. Residues: CASSQDEVWSGSIHEQYF.

Ten or more counts support this clonotype. V and J are TRBV6-2 or TRBV6-3 and TRBJ1-1; TRBD1 might be the D (5 bases). The ends were cut back, 5 bases at V and 0 bases at J, with 13 bases in the middle. The germline V gene encodes CDR1 MNHEY and CDR2 SVGEGT. The CDR3 covers 15 residues. The CDR3 bases are TGTGCCAGCAGTGCGGACACCTATATGAACACTGAAGCTTTCTTT. Its translation is CASSADTYMNTEAFF.

This clonotype was seen many times. The chain carries TRBV19 and TRBJ1-1; D gene ambiguous. The V end lost 5 bases, the J end lost 1 base, and 11 bases lay between the germline ends. CDR1 is LNHDA and CDR2 is SQIVND in the germline V gene (reference sequence). This CDR3 region has 14 residues. CDR3 nucleotide sequence: TGTGCCAGTAGTCGAGGAGCCAAGAACACTGAAGCTTTCTTT. Translation: CASSRGAKNTEAFF.

In its sample, this clonotype was seen many times. The CDR3 sequence is CSASRGADTQYF. The CDR3 region has the DNA TGCAGTGCTAGTCGGGGGGCAGATACGCAGTATTTT. J is TRBJ2-3 and V is TRBV20-1, with 7 bases matching TRBD2. Germline CDR1 and CDR2: DFQATT and SNEGSKA (reference sequence). The length of the CDR3 is 12 residues. V shed 3 bases and J 4 bases; nucleotides not matched to a gene: 1.

This clonotype appeared many times. This chain links TRBV7-8 with TRBJ2-5, with D unresolved. CDR3 length equals 13 residues. Looked up from germline, CDR1 is SGHVS and CDR2 is FQNEAQ. Deletions cut 5 bases from V and 2 bases from J, with 9 bases between. CDR3 protein: CASSAGPQETQYF. The DNA of the CDR3 is TGTGCCAGCAGCGCCGGCCCACAAGAGACCCAGTACTTC.

This clonotype came up many times. The gene calls are TRBV27 and TRBJ1-5, with D uncertain. The CDR3 covers 15 residues. V shed 7 bases and J shed 0 bases, with 13 bases lying between them. The germline gives CDR1 MNHEY, CDR2 SMNVEV (reference sequence). In DNA form, the CDR3 reads TGTGCCAGCACCCCGTGGGGAAATAGCAATCAGCCCCAGCATTTT. Protein: CASTPWGNSNQPQHF.

In its sample, this clonotype was seen a few times. This sequence joins TRBV7-6 and TRBJ1-1, with D possibly being TRBD1 (5 bases). Germline values: CDR1 SGHVS, CDR2 FNYEAQ. The CDR3 spans 15 residues. The V and J ends lost 4 bases and 6 bases respectively, with 18 bases between them. CDR3 in DNA: TGTGCCAGCAGCTCACGGGCGGAAGGGGCTTCTGAAGCTTTCTTT. This codes for CASSSRAEGASEAFF.

This clonotype was seen a few times. This chain connects TRBV19 to TRBJ2-7, with D unresolved. Germline lookup yields CDR1 LNHDA and CDR2 SQIVND (reference sequence). Trimming took off 3 bases at V and 0 bases at J, with 9 bases between the two ends. The CDR3 totals 14 residues. CDR3 DNA sequence: TGTGCCAGTAGTATCTGGGATGGCTCCTACGAGCAGTACTTC. Translation gives CASSIWDGSYEQYF. The entire variable domain, with the rest obtained from reference TRBV19 and TRBJ2-7, is as follows: DGGITQSPKYLFRKEGQNVTLSCEQNLNHDAMYWYRQDPGQGLRLIYYSQIVNDFQKGDIAEGYSVSREKKESFPLTVTSAQKNPTAFYLCASSIWDGSYEQYFGPGTRLTVT.

The chain couples TRBV7-2 to TRBJ2-7, with TRBD2 matching 10 bases. The CDR3 covers 18 residues. Germline CDR1 reads SGHTA; CDR2 reads FQGNSA. V shed 2 bases, J shed 2 bases, and the junction held 12 bases outside the gene matches. CDR3 sequence: CASSLSLLAGLLTYEQYF. The CDR3 DNA follows: TGTGCCAGCAGCTTAAGCCTACTAGCGGGGCTCCTCACCTACGAGCAGTACTTC. The full variable domain, with the rest looked up from reference TRBV7-2 and TRBJ2-7, is GAGVSQSPSNKVTEKGKDVELRCDPISGHTALYWYRQSLGQGLEFLIYFQGNSAPDKSGLPSDRFSAERTGGSVSTLTIQRTQQEDSAVYLCASSLSLLAGLLTYEQYFGPGTRLTVT.

This chain links TRBV11-2 with TRBJ2-6, with D hard to call. From germline, CDR1 is SGHAT and CDR2 FQNNGV. Trimming removed 4 bases at V and 9 bases at J, with 7 bases between. This CDR3 is built from 12 residues. The CDR3 reads CASSSPFNVLTF. The CDR3 coding sequence is TGTGCCAGCAGCTCCCCCTTCAACGTCCTGACTTTC.

This clonotype was observed at least ten times. V gene TRBV6-1 combines with J gene TRBJ2-7; D is unresolved. V gave up 5 bases and J gave up 2 bases, with 16 bases separating them. CDR1 is MNHNS, CDR2 SASEGT, per germline. This CDR3 comprises 15 residues. CDR3 nucleotides: TGTGCCAGCAGTTACCCTGTTTTGCAGCCCTACGAGCAGTACTTC. This sequence encodes CASSYPVLQPYEQYF.

V usage is TRBV24-1 and J usage is TRBJ2-1; the match to TRBD1 covers 9 bases. Germline V gene data show CDR1 as KGHDR and CDR2 as SFDVKD. With V trimmed by 5 bases and J by 7 bases, 11 bases remained unmatched. The length of the CDR3 is 16 residues. CDR3 loop: CATSVTGQGPRNEQFF. The CDR3 coding sequence is TGTGCCACCAGTGTGACCGGACAGGGGCCGCGAAATGAGCAGTTCTTC.